The 22 T cell receptor beta chains reported below all come from one sample, sequenced in a study of identical twins (TCRdb year 2016). Libraries came from 5' RACE. Sequenced on an Illumina HiSeq 2000. The public reads were run again by TCRdb, first through fastp at Q25 and then through MiXCR, and only productive beta chains were kept. Every distinct CDR3 protein forms one entry, paired with its most common genes and DNA. The sample has around 480,000 distinct CDR3 sequences on record, 14% of them singletons. The ten largest clonotypes hold more than 0.5% of the sample. This sample also appeared in a second study, on yellow fever vaccine responses in identical twins.

Source material: CD4+ T cells sorted from blood. These receptor sequences come from a woman under 30 in good health.

In its sample, this clonotype was seen many times. The chain is built from TRBV12-3 or TRBV12-4 and TRBJ1-2; possible D gene TRBD1, 5 bases. V was shortened by 3 bases and J by 2 bases, with 10 bases between the two germline ends. The length of the CDR3 is 14 residues. As DNA, the CDR3 is TGTGCCAGCAGTTTGAGGGGCTCGAACTATGGCTACACCTTC. This encodes CASSLRGSNYGYTF.

This clonotype was counted between two and nine times. The chain links TRBV6-5 to TRBJ1-1; D is unclear. Per the germline V gene, CDR1 is MNHEY and CDR2 is SVGAGI. This CDR3 comprises 15 residues. The V end was cut by 4 bases, the J end by 1 base, with 13 bases between. As DNA, the CDR3 is TGTGCCAGCAGTTCCTGGGGAGACGGGAACACTGAAGCTTTCTTT. Translation: CASSSWGDGNTEAFF.

This clonotype was picked up a small number of times. The V and J genes are TRBV19 and TRBJ2-3; TRBD2 aligns across 8 bases. From germline, CDR1 is LNHDA and CDR2 SQIVND (reference sequence). Trimming cost V 6 bases and J 1 base; bases outside gene matches: 3. CDR3 length: 14 amino acids. The CDR3 DNA follows: TGTGCCAGTAGGGCGACTAGCGGCACAGATACGCAGTATTTT. Translation: CASRATSGTDTQYF.

The chain carries TRBV28 and TRBJ2-1; 8 bases align to TRBD2. CDR1 MDHEN and CDR2 SYDVKM come from the germline V gene. The CDR3 is 16 amino acids. After removal of 5 bases from V and 7 bases from J, the junction contained 13 bases not matched to a gene. The CDR3 region has the DNA TGTGCCAGCAGTCCAAGCCGACCGAGCGGGAGAAATGAGCAGTTCTTC. This codes for CASSPSRPSGRNEQFF.

The V call is TRBV7-2, the J call TRBJ2-2; maybe TRBD1 (6 bases). The CDR3 extends over 14 amino acids. Germline V lookup: CDR1 SGHTA, CDR2 FQGNSA. V lost 7 bases and J 5 bases, leaving 14 bases between the germline ends. The CDR3, as DNA: TGTGCCAGCACCGAGAAACAGGGTACCGGGGAGCTGTTTTTT. Amino acids: CASTEKQGTGELFF. The whole variable domain, filled in from reference TRBV7-2 and TRBJ2-2, reads GAGVSQSPSNKVTEKGKDVELRCDPISGHTALYWYRQSLGQGLEFLIYFQGNSAPDKSGLPSDRFSAERTGGSVSTLTIQRTQQEDSAVYLCASTEKQGTGELFFGEGSRLTVL.

The CDR3 protein is CASGNALLAGVYEQYF. The DNA of the CDR3 is TGTGCCAGCGGCAACGCTCTACTAGCGGGAGTCTACGAGCAGTACTTC. V gene TRBV6-1 combines with J gene TRBJ2-7; 11 bases map to TRBD2. The CDR3 sequence is 16 residues long. Trimming at V came to 8 bases and at J to 3 bases, leaving 12 bases not matched to a gene. Germline assignment: CDR1 MNHNS and CDR2 SASEGT.

This clonotype has only a few counts. This sequence joins TRBV21-1 and TRBJ2-7. TRBV21-1 is listed as a pseudogene. This CDR3 is 16 amino acids long. CDR3 sequence (DNA): TGTGCCAGCAGCAAAGGCGTTCAGGGGAGTCCCTACGAGCAGTACTTC. It encodes CASSKGVQGSPYEQYF.

The chain carries TRBV29-1 and TRBJ2-5; TRBD1 might be the D (5 bases). Germline CDR1 is SQVTM and CDR2 is ANQGSEA. The V gene lost 5 bases and the J gene lost 2 bases, with 12 bases spanning the gap. The CDR3 runs 13 residues. In nucleotides, the CDR3 is TGCAGCGTTTCGACAGTCGAGCAAGAGACCCAGTACTTC. It specifies CSVSTVEQETQYF.

This clonotype has a handful of counts. The chain joins TRBV21-1 to TRBJ1-1; the D call of TRBD1 is as the table states it, not checked on the DNA. TRBV21-1 is annotated as a pseudogene. This CDR3 region has 9 residues. The CDR3 protein is CASGGEAFF. CDR3 in DNA: TGTGCCAGCGGGGGGGAAGCTTTCTTT.

This clonotype was counted a few times. The V call is TRBV29-1, the J call TRBJ1-2; D ambiguous. The germline V and J ends were trimmed by 3 bases and 8 bases, with 16 bases remaining between them. This CDR3 is built from 13 residues. Germline CDR1 and CDR2: SQVTM and ANQGSEA. The CDR3 loop is CSVEAPFKGGYTF. CDR3 DNA: TGCAGCGTTGAGGCCCCATTCAAAGGAGGCTACACCTTC.

This clonotype appeared a few times. The chain has TRBV14 and TRBJ1-2, with D hard to call. The CDR3 loop spans 13 amino acids. V lost 0 bases to trimming and J lost 4 bases, with 6 bases between them. Germline CDR1 SGHDN, CDR2 FVKESK. CDR3 in DNA: TGTGCCAGCAGCCAAGATCAACGCTATGGCTACACCTTC. Residues: CASSQDQRYGYTF. The whole variable domain, filled in from reference TRBV14 and TRBJ1-2, reads EAGVTQFPSHSVIEKGQTVTLRCDPISGHDNLYWYRRVMGKEIKFLLHFVKESKQDESGMPNNRFLAERTGGTYSTLKVQPAELEDSGVYFCASSQDQRYGYTFGSGTRLTVV.

This clonotype was seen a few times. CDR3 sequence: CASSGREGTGANVLTF. The CDR3 coding sequence is TGCGCCAGCAGCGGTCGGGAGGGAACTGGGGCCAACGTCCTGACTTTC. This chain joins TRBV5-1 and TRBJ2-6; 8 bases map to TRBD2. Losses at the gene ends were 4 bases for V and 2 bases for J; bases not matched to a gene: 5. From germline, CDR1 is SGHRS and CDR2 YFSETQ. The CDR3 covers 16 residues.

V and J are TRBV30 and TRBJ2-1; 8 nucleotides agree with TRBD2. With V trimmed by 0 bases and J by 2 bases, 12 bases remained unmatched. Germline V gene data show CDR1 as GTSNPN and CDR2 as SVGIG (reference sequence). The CDR3 covers 18 residues. The CDR3 sequence is CAWSVLFRAGVPYNEQFF. The CDR3 region has the DNA TGTGCCTGGAGTGTTTTATTTCGAGCGGGAGTTCCCTACAATGAGCAGTTCTTC.

This clonotype was detected only a few times. This sequence joins TRBV12-3 or TRBV12-4 and TRBJ2-5; D is unresolved. This CDR3 is 14 amino acids long. V was cut by 6 bases and J by 5 bases, with 16 bases left in between. This CDR3 reads CASSPTSRVETQYF. The CDR3 DNA follows: TGTGCCAGCAGCCCTACCTCGCGAGTGGAGACCCAGTACTTC.

This clonotype was observed a few times. The chain links TRBV11-2 to TRBJ2-7, with 10 positions matching TRBD2. Germline trimming cut 8 bases from V and 0 bases from J; bases unmatched to any gene: 7. The CDR3 has 15 amino acids. The V gene's germline CDR1 is SGHAT and CDR2 FQNNGV. CDR3: CASRYTSGASYEQYF. In nucleotides, the CDR3 is TGTGCCAGCCGTTATACTAGCGGGGCCTCCTACGAGCAGTACTTC.

The sample holds many counts of this clonotype. The J gene is TRBJ2-1, the V gene TRBV4-3; D not certain. Germline values: CDR1 LGHNA, CDR2 YSLEER. Trimming removed 4 bases at V and 6 bases at J, with 13 bases between. The CDR3 runs to 14 residues. CDR3 sequence reads: CASSPGEGGNEQFF. The CDR3 bases are TGCGCCAGCAGCCCCGGAGAAGGTGGCAATGAGCAGTTCTTC.

The genes are TRBV5-1 and TRBJ2-3, with D uncertain. This CDR3 has 17 amino acids. CDR1 is SGHRS and CDR2 is YFSETQ in the germline V gene. V was pared by 3 bases and J by 0 bases, with 17 bases between. This CDR3 reads CASSSTQRISSTDTQYF. DNA of the CDR3: TGCGCCAGCAGCTCGACACAGAGGATCTCTAGCACAGATACGCAGTATTTT.

The chain joins TRBV7-2 to TRBJ2-1, with TRBD2 matching over 12 bases. V trimming: 4 bases; J trimming: 8 bases; junction bases outside the gene matches: 6. The CDR3 extends over 15 amino acids. CDR1 and CDR2 from the germline V gene are SGHTA and FQGNSA. CDR3 nucleotide sequence: TGTGCCAGCAGCTCGCAACTAGCGGGAGGACATGAGCAGTTCTTC. Its translation is CASSSQLAGGHEQFF.

This clonotype was observed at least ten times. The CDR3 region has the DNA TGCAGCGCAAAAGGAGGAAGCTCTGGGGCCAACGTCCTGACTTTC. It specifies CSAKGGSSGANVLTF. The chain uses TRBV29-1 and TRBJ2-6, with D perhaps matching TRBD2 (5 bases). V lost 7 bases and J 0 bases, leaving 13 bases between the germline ends. Germline CDR1 and CDR2: SQVTM and ANQGSEA. CDR3 length: 15 amino acids.

This clonotype has just a few counts. V and J are TRBV24-1 and TRBJ2-1; 12 nucleotides match TRBD2. This CDR3 has 18 amino acids. Trimming at V came to 0 bases and at J to 4 bases, leaving 6 bases not matched to a gene. CDR1 is KGHDR, CDR2 SFDVKD, per germline. The CDR3 DNA reads as TGTGCCACCAGTGATTTGCGGGGGACTAGCGGGCAATACAATGAGCAGTTCTTC. Protein product: CATSDLRGTSGQYNEQFF.

The V call is TRBV5-1, the J call TRBJ2-7; D is unresolved. V lost 0 bases and J lost 11, with 21 bases in between. Germline lookup yields CDR1 SGHRS and CDR2 YFSETQ. This CDR3 spans 15 amino acids. The CDR3 spells CASSLVGDLSPQKYF. CDR3 DNA sequence: TGCGCCAGCAGCTTGGTCGGAGACCTAAGCCCACAAAAGTACTTC.

This clonotype occurred a few times. CDR3 coding DNA: TGTGCCAGCAGTCCGCTGGGACCTGATTCACCCCTCCACTTT. This sequence encodes CASSPLGPDSPLHF. This chain links TRBV12-3 or TRBV12-4 with TRBJ1-6, with D tentatively TRBD1 (5 bases). This CDR3 has 14 residues. Trimming left V 5 bases short and J 8 bases short, with 13 bases between.